This TCR beta chain was captured in a study of regulatory T cells in long-lasting Graves disease (dated by TCRdb to the early 2020s). General notes on the study: In the newly diagnosed Graves' disease group, patients had been taking antithyroid drugs for less than 3 months. Patients with persistent Graves' disease were compared with patients with newly diagnosed Graves' disease using TCR sequencing and RNA sequencing of peripheral blood. The study was conducted in China and was registered as a clinical trial. A total of roughly 33 samples underwent TCR sequencing: about 13 from persistent and about 20 from newly diagnosed Graves' disease patients.

Broad study findings and their caveats: The authors noted that the small sample size was a limitation that may lower accuracy. TRBV28, TRBJ1-2 and TRBJ2-5 were preferentially used in persistent disease, while TRBV20-1 and TRBJ2-1 were favored in newly diagnosed disease. Sequencing and analysis were limited to the TCR beta chain. Because the primary lesion, thyroid tissue, could not be accessed, the study looked at peripheral blood alone. Patients with persistent disease shared more public clonotypes (under 3,000) than newly diagnosed patients did (more than 900). Persistent Graves' disease patients showed lower TCR Shannon entropy and fewer highly expanded clones than newly diagnosed patients, suggesting clonal expansion.

Between the V and J ends, shortened by 3 bases and 7 bases respectively, the junction contains 16 bases. CDR1 WSHSY and CDR2 SAAADI are derived from the germline V gene. Measured from the cysteine to the phenylalanine, the CDR3 is 15 residues long. This entry keeps only the CDR3 DNA: 45 bases, framed from base 1. Comment on this clonotype: The target of this receptor is not known. It has no much larger one-base neighbor in the sample; base qualities were not kept.

The intended sense of this specimen's time point label: newly diagnosed GD, antithyroid drugs for less than 3 months. For both TCR sequencing and RNA sequencing, RNA was extracted from PBMCs using TRIzol. Graves' disease was diagnosed according to American Thyroid Association guidelines. Patients for the study were recruited at an endocrinology department in Xi'an, China. Each patient gave approximately 10 milliliters of peripheral blood, collected in an EDTA anticoagulant tube. PBMCs were isolated by Ficoll Paque Plus density gradient separation without further T cell sorting. An Agilent 2100 Bioanalyzer and agarose gel were used to assess RNA quality, and a NanoDrop 2000 was used to measure RNA concentration. The library was obtained by multiplex PCR. Sequencing used an Illumina HiSeq 4000. TCR beta libraries were built with iRepertoire HTBI primers and Arm-PCR amplification of CDR3 regions. Gel purification was performed on PCR products prior to sequencing. Under the source paper's analysis protocol: Gene usage analysis of CDR3 amino acid clonotypes relied on the 60 or so TRBV and 14 TRBJ segments identified across samples. COPE and FqMerger were used to merge filtered high-quality paired reads into contigs. BLAST was used to align contigs to IMGT TRBV, TRBD and TRBJ reference genes, with CDR3 defined following IMGT. Clonotypes above 0.1% frequency were classified as highly expanded clones. Shannon entropy was used to measure repertoire diversity, and the Gini coefficient was used to measure V-J evenness. A clonotype found in more than one individual was treated as public. TCRdb trimmed the raw reads at Q25, called clones with MiXCR and kept productive beta chains. CDR3 protein duplicates are merged, each entry listing the most common genes and DNA. The authors' filters were not applied to this entry. Here the sample has about 400,000 distinct CDR3 sequences; around 15% occur a single time. Roughly 20% of the sample belongs to the ten largest clones.

This TCR was recovered from a female donor with Graves disease. The sequence links TRBV10-2 to TRBJ1-5; confidence is insufficient to name the D gene. Specimen: peripheral blood mononuclear cells (PBMCs), collected at new diagnosis, from a patient treated with antithyroid drugs. The CDR3 protein is CASSEGGSGIQPQHF. The nucleotides are TGCGCCAGCAGTGAAGGAGGGTCCGGAATCCAGCCCCAGCATTTT.